Shown below are 8 T cell receptor beta chains from a single sample sequenced in a study of T cells after posttransplantation cyclophosphamide. Using immunoSEQ multiplex PCR, the repertoire was profiled, and TCRdb retains in-frame clones only, with some absent. This sample has roughly 42,000 clones and no singletons, with approximately 4.9% in the ten largest. Input material: PBMCs. The receptor source for this set is a woman between 45 and 65 years old in good health and a related stem cell transplant donor.

This clone came up a few times. The V call is TRBV28, the J call TRBJ2-3, with D possibly matching TRBD2 (6 bases). Trimming left V 6 bases short and J 5 bases short, with 18 bases between. The CDR3 consists of 15 residues. CDR1 is MDHEN, CDR2 SYDVKM, per germline. The CDR3 region is CASSRPGRRGDTQYF. DNA for the CDR3: TGTGCCAGCAGCCGCCCGGGCCGGAGGGGAGATACGCAGTATTTT.

In this sample, this clone turned up many times. The chain links TRBV5-1 to TRBJ1-1; 8 bases agree with TRBD1. This CDR3 spans 13 amino acids. Germline CDR1 SGHRS, CDR2 YFSETQ. V trimming: 3 bases; J trimming: 7 bases; junction bases outside the gene matches: 5. CDR3 protein: CASSYDRGGEAFF. The CDR3 bases are TGCGCCAGCAGCTACGACAGGGGTGGTGAAGCTTTCTTT.

This clone was seen at least ten times. The chain recombines TRBV9 with TRBJ1-2; 8 bases are shared with TRBD1. Trimming at V came to 4 bases and at J to 4 bases, leaving 9 bases not matched to a gene. Germline CDR1 is SGDLS and CDR2 is YYNGEE. The length of the CDR3 is 15 residues. CDR3 residues: CASSQRQGTAYGYTF. CDR3 coding DNA: TGTGCCAGCAGCCAACGACAGGGGACAGCCTATGGCTACACCTTC.

The sample holds many counts of this clone. DNA of the CDR3: TGCGCCAGCAGCTTGCCGGACAGCCATTCACCCCTCCACTTT. Its protein is CASSLPDSHSPLHF. The V call is TRBV5-1, the J call TRBJ1-6; tentatively, D is TRBD1 (6 bases). V was shortened by 1 base and J by 8 bases, with 10 bases between the two germline ends. CDR3 size: 14 residues. CDR1 SGHRS and CDR2 YFSETQ come from the germline V gene.

This clone occurred many times. This chain uses TRBV2 with TRBJ1-2; a weak D match, TRBD1 (5 bases). Trimming stripped 6 bases from V and 2 bases from J, with 16 bases between. The CDR3 extends over 15 amino acids. Germline V lookup: CDR1 SNHLY, CDR2 FYNNEI. The CDR3 is CASRPVRQGNYGYTF. The CDR3 DNA reads as TGTGCCAGCAGGCCGGTTCGGCAGGGCAACTATGGCTACACCTTC.

This clone was counted ten times or more. The rearrangement joins TRBV5-1 to TRBJ2-1, with 15 bases fitting TRBD2. The CDR3 spans 15 residues. After removal of 3 bases from V and 8 bases from J, the junction contained 3 bases not matched to a gene. Germline values: CDR1 SGHRS, CDR2 YFSETQ. DNA of the CDR3: TGCGCCAGCAGCTACGGACTAGCGGGGGGGTATGAGCAGTTCTTC. It encodes CASSYGLAGGYEQFF.

This clone was recorded many times. The chain recombines TRBV30 with TRBJ2-1; the match to TRBD2 covers 10 bases. The CDR3 covers 15 residues. The germline V gene has CDR1 GTSNPN and CDR2 SVGIG (reference sequence). The V segment lost 3 bases and the J segment 8 bases; nucleotides outside the gene matches: 10. CDR3 sequence (DNA): TGTGCCTGGAGCTTCTTAAGCGGGGGGGCTGATGAGCAGTTCTTC. It yields the protein CAWSFLSGGADEQFF.

The sample holds many counts of this clone. The CDR3 region has the DNA TGTGCCTGGAAACAGGTCACGAACACTGAAGCTTTCTTT. Protein product: CAWKQVTNTEAFF. The chain recombines TRBV30 with TRBJ1-1; TRBD1 might be the D (5 bases). CDR3 length equals 13 residues. Germline CDR1 and CDR2: GTSNPN and SVGIG (reference sequence). V lost 4 bases to trimming and J lost 1 base, with 10 bases between them.